A single sample gave rise to the 20 T cell receptor beta chains below, sequenced in a study of T cells in Graves' hyperthyroidism and ophthalmopathy. It was RNA transcripts that yielded the amplified TCR beta CDR3 regions. HTBI primers were the set used in a first-round RT-PCR of the TCR CDR3. Using its own MiXCR run on the multiplex PCR reads, TCRdb lists one record per CDR3 protein. The sample consists of roughly 570,000 distinct CDR3 sequences, 15% to 17% of them appearing once. Sequences were obtained from blood. The source of these receptors is a woman aged 25 to 39 with Graves' hyperthyroidism.

This clonotype was picked up a small number of times. The J gene is TRBJ2-6, the V gene TRBV6-1, with D perhaps matching TRBD1 (6 bases). Per the germline V gene, CDR1 is MNHNS and CDR2 is SASEGT. With 6 bases removed from V and 0 bases from J, the gap between germline ends came to 12 bases. This CDR3 spans 16 amino acids. For the CDR3, the DNA is TGTGCCAGCAGAACCACAGGGATCTCTGGGGCCAACGTCCTGACTTTC. Its protein is CASRTTGISGANVLTF.

This clonotype was counted at least ten times. The chain has TRBV27 and TRBJ2-7, with a possible D match to TRBD1 (6 bases). The CDR3 spans 12 residues. The V end was cut by 7 bases, the J end by 4 bases, with 11 bases between. CDR1 MNHEY and CDR2 SMNVEV come from the germline V gene (reference sequence). The CDR3 region is CASTNTGYEQYF. DNA for the CDR3: TGTGCCAGCACAAATACAGGGTACGAGCAGTACTTC.

This chain connects TRBV5-5 to TRBJ1-6; 11 bases align to TRBD1. Germline values: CDR1 SGHKS, CDR2 YYEKEE (reference sequence). J gave up 9 bases and V 4 bases, and 9 bases lay outside the gene matches. This CDR3 has 16 residues. Here the CDR3 DNA reads TGTGCCAGCAGCCCACCTTGGGGACAGGGGGTTTCACCCCTCCACTTT. Its protein is CASSPPWGQGVSPLHF.

About this clonotype: The junction departs from the called germline gene at one end, perhaps through a read error. The chain combines TRBV7-7 with TRBJ2-3; 12 bases fit TRBD2. In germline, CDR1 is SSHAT, CDR2 FNYEAQ (reference sequence). This CDR3 is 16 amino acids long. The CDR3 DNA sequence: TGTGCTAGCAGCTGCAGACTAGCGGGAGTGACAGATACGCAGTATTTT. This translates into CASSCRLAGVTDTQYF.

This clonotype was counted at least ten times. The rearrangement uses TRBV6-1 and TRBJ1-2; 8 bases match TRBD1. This CDR3 is built from 13 residues. Germline CDR1 is MNHNS and CDR2 is SASEGT. With 6 bases clipped from V and 9 bases from J, the junction kept 9 bases outside the gene matches. The chain's CDR3 is CASSRDGQGRYTF. CDR3 nucleotides: TGTGCCAGCAGCCGCGATGGACAGGGACGCTACACCTTC.

In its sample, this clonotype was seen many times. This chain connects TRBV12-3 or TRBV12-4 to TRBJ2-7; D gene unclear. V lost 6 bases, J lost 0 bases, and 15 bases lay in between. This CDR3 spans 15 amino acids. DNA of the CDR3: TGTGCCAGCAGCCGACCCGACTTCTACTCCTACGAGCAGTACTTC. This codes for CASSRPDFYSYEQYF.

The chain carries TRBV27 and TRBJ2-1; D is possibly TRBD2 (5 bases). Germline V CDR1 and CDR2: MNHEY, SMNVEV (reference sequence). Trimming stripped 4 bases from V and 6 bases from J, with 10 bases between. The CDR3 spans 13 residues. For the CDR3, the DNA is TGTGCCAGCAGTTGGGGAGCACGCAATGAGCAGTTCTTC. Amino acids: CASSWGARNEQFF.

This clonotype was seen ten or more times. This chain uses TRBV7-2 with TRBJ2-1; D remains unclear. The length of the CDR3 is 14 residues. Germline CDR1 is SGHTA and CDR2 is FQGNSA. V lost 5 bases and J lost 4, with 12 bases in between. The chain's CDR3 is CASSPGSIYNEQFF. The DNA of the CDR3 is TGTGCCAGCAGCCCCGGGTCCATTTACAATGAGCAGTTCTTC.

This clonotype was observed many times. The V and J genes are TRBV5-6 and TRBJ2-7; weak D call: TRBD1 (5 bases). Germline V gene sequence: CDR1 SGHDT, CDR2 YYEEEE. The CDR3 contains 16 residues. The V gene lost 2 bases and the J gene lost 0 bases, with 15 bases spanning the gap. The CDR3 here is CASSFRTILSSYEQYF. CDR3 in DNA: TGTGCCAGCAGCTTTAGGACAATCTTGAGCTCCTACGAGCAGTACTTC. The full variable domain, in which reference TRBV5-6 and TRBJ2-7 provide the parts outside the CDR3, is DAGVTQSPTHLIKTRGQQVTLRCSPKSGHDTVSWYQQALGQGPQFIFQYYEEEERQRGNFPDRFSGHQFPNYSSELNVNALLLGDSALYLCASSFRTILSSYEQYFGPGTRLTVT.

This clonotype was seen more than once but under ten times. This sequence joins TRBV19 and TRBJ1-5; D unclear. V was shortened by 4 bases and J by 7 bases, with 11 bases between the two germline ends. Germline values: CDR1 LNHDA, CDR2 SQIVND (reference sequence). CDR3 length: 13 residues. The CDR3 DNA reads TGTGCCAGTAGTAGCCTCCTCGGGCAGCCCCAGCATTTT. Amino acids: CASSSLLGQPQHF.

This clonotype was recorded many times. This chain joins TRBV5-5 and TRBJ2-3; D is perhaps TRBD2 (6 bases). V gave up 0 bases and J gave up 9 bases, with 11 bases separating them. CDR3 length: 13 amino acids. Germline CDR1 SGHKS, CDR2 YYEKEE (reference sequence). CDR3 sequence (DNA): TGTGCCAGCAGCTTGGAGGAGGGTTTAACGCAGTATTTT. Encoded protein: CASSLEEGLTQYF.

The V and J genes are TRBV5-6 and TRBJ1-5; D remains unclear. Deletions cut 4 bases from V and 7 bases from J, with 18 bases between. The length of the CDR3 is 15 residues. Germline assignment: CDR1 SGHDT and CDR2 YYEEEE. The CDR3 loop is CASSRGPGLWQPQHF. CDR3 coding DNA: TGTGCCAGCAGCCGAGGACCGGGCTTGTGGCAGCCCCAGCATTTT.

In its sample, this clonotype was seen a few times. This chain joins TRBV27 and TRBJ2-5, with no clear D. The germline gives CDR1 MNHEY, CDR2 SMNVEV (reference sequence). The CDR3 length is 14 residues. V dropped 7 bases and J dropped 5 bases, with 17 bases sitting between them. This chain's CDR3 is CASKLWGSEETQYF. The CDR3 nucleotides read TGTGCCAGCAAGCTCTGGGGATCGGAGGAGACCCAGTACTTC.

The table lists this clonotype with a few counts. The rearrangement links TRBV14 to TRBJ1-1; D gene ambiguous. The CDR3 spans 16 residues. V lost 4 bases to trimming and J lost 1 base, with 16 bases between them. Germline V gene sequence: CDR1 SGHDN, CDR2 FVKESK. CDR3 in amino acids: CASSPRLAAANTEAFF. The CDR3 DNA is TGTGCCAGCAGCCCGCGTTTGGCAGCGGCGAACACTGAAGCTTTCTTT. Complete variable domain (other parts from reference TRBV14 and TRBJ1-1): EAGVTQFPSHSVIEKGQTVTLRCDPISGHDNLYWYRRVMGKEIKFLLHFVKESKQDESGMPNNRFLAERTGGTYSTLKVQPAELEDSGVYFCASSPRLAAANTEAFFGQGTRLTVV.

This clonotype showed up many times. The chain employs TRBV20-1 and TRBJ1-1, with D maybe TRBD1 (5 bases). Germline CDR1 DFQATT, CDR2 SNEGSKA (reference sequence). The V end lost 6 bases, the J end lost 7 bases, and 12 bases lay between the germline ends. The CDR3 length is 11 residues. This chain's CDR3 is CSAPRDGEAFF. The CDR3 coding sequence is TGCAGTGCCCCCCGGGACGGTGAAGCTTTCTTT.

This clonotype was counted at least ten times. The CDR3: CASSLAASGRAVDTQYF. The CDR3 region has the DNA TGTGCCAGCAGCTTAGCCGCAAGCGGGAGGGCCGTAGATACGCAGTATTTT. The chain links TRBV7-8 to TRBJ2-3; 10 bases align to TRBD2. The CDR3 is 17 amino acids. Trimming cost V 0 bases and J 5 bases; bases outside gene matches: 8. Looked up from germline, CDR1 is SGHVS and CDR2 is FQNEAQ.

In its sample, this clonotype was seen a few times. Here the CDR3 reads CASSLRGYSNSPLHF. CDR3 nucleotides: TGTGCCAGCAGTCTCAGGGGGTATTCCAATTCACCCCTCCACTTT. The chain joins TRBV28 to TRBJ1-6, with 7 bases identical to TRBD1. CDR3 size: 15 residues. Germline CDR1 MDHEN, CDR2 SYDVKM. Losses at the gene ends were 5 bases for V and 7 bases for J; bases not matched to a gene: 8.

With respect to this clonotype: Given a much more abundant clone one base away, this may be a read error. The CDR3 bases are TGTGCCAGCAGTTACTCGTATCGGGCTAGCGGCCAAGAGACCCAGTACTTC. This gives the protein CASSYSYRASGQETQYF. The chain joins TRBV6-5 to TRBJ2-5; 7 positions agree with TRBD2. The CDR3 spans 17 residues. Trimming at V came to 0 bases and at J to 1 base, leaving 8 bases not matched to a gene. In germline, CDR1 is MNHEY, CDR2 SVGAGI.

This clonotype was seen many times. The chain is built from TRBV28 and TRBJ1-2, with a tentative D call TRBD1 (5 bases). V lost 2 bases, J lost 7 bases, and 14 bases lay in between. The CDR3 is made up of 14 amino acids. In germline, CDR1 is MDHEN, CDR2 SYDVKM. The CDR3 spells CASSLLPGIRGYTF. In nucleotides, the CDR3 is TGTGCCAGCAGTTTACTACCAGGGATCCGTGGCTACACCTTC.

Ten or more counts support this clonotype. This chain connects TRBV7-2 to TRBJ2-4; TRBD2 might be the D (6 bases). This CDR3 spans 16 amino acids. Per the germline V gene, CDR1 is SGHTA and CDR2 is FQGNSA. V dropped 1 base and J dropped 4 bases, with 14 bases sitting between them. In nucleotides, the CDR3 is TGTGCCAGCAGCTTAGTTCCCCCCGGGACTAAAAACATTCAGTACTTC. Translating it yields CASSLVPPGTKNIQYF.